This TCR beta chain came from a study of spatial heterogeneity in lung cancer. Using its own MiXCR run on the 5' RACE reads, TCRdb lists one record per CDR3 protein. The table lists 40,000 to 45,000 distinct CDR3 sequences, around 7.1% of them singletons. The CDR3 is made up of 14 amino acids. Germline V gene lookup returns CDR1 MNHEY and CDR2 SVGAGI. The V segment lost 4 bases and the J segment 6 bases; nucleotides outside the gene matches: 7. As for time point: sample taken at primary tumor resection. The input material, whole RNA from tumor, nontumor lung or frozen PBMC, was sequenced unsorted. This clonotype was counted many times.

This TCR was sampled from a female donor with early-stage non-small cell lung cancer. The chain joins TRBV6-5 to TRBJ2-3; 7 nucleotides match TRBD2. The source material was PBMCs, sampled at surgery. CDR3 sequence (DNA): TGTGCCAGCAGTTCTGGACTAGGCGGGGATACGCAGTATTTT. Translated: CASSSGLGGDTQYF.